This T cell receptor beta chain was obtained from a study of CD8 T cells in ankylosing spondylitis. Whole-study findings and limits: Eight or nine highly homologous variants formed a TCR beta motif that appeared characteristic of ankylosing spondylitis blood. The study looked at matched synovial fluid samples from ankylosing spondylitis patients. Disease-linked clones were reported to be significantly enriched there.

The CDR3 covers 14 residues. CDR1 and CDR2 (germline): SGHAT, FQDESV (reference sequence). Trimming stripped 1 base from V and 7 bases from J, with 13 bases between. TCRdb ran MiXCR on the 5' RACE reads and lists one entry per CDR3 protein. Counted here are fewer than 180,000 distinct CDR3 sequences, around 42% occurring once; the ten biggest clones make up 15%. Regarding this clonotype: Its antigen is undetermined.

The sequencing sample was made of synovial fluid, either unsorted or a sorted T cell fraction (not recorded which). This receptor was identified in a male donor with ankylosing spondylitis. The V and J genes are TRBV11-1 and TRBJ1-1; D ambiguous. CDR3 DNA: TGTGCCAGCAGCTTAGGCCCCCTGGTGGGTGAAGCTTTCTTT. Amino acid sequence: CASSLGPLVGEAFF.